One and the same sample provided the 4 T cell receptor beta chains below, sequenced in a study of blood T cell repertoires in COVID-19. Clones were sequenced by immunoSEQ multiplex PCR, and TCRdb holds only the in-frame ones, with some missing. The sample consists of tens of thousands of clones, 85% to 90% of them appearing once. Input material: peripheral blood. These TCRs come from a woman between 65 and 79 years old with active COVID-19.

Comment on this clone: The sample carries other DNA sequences with the same CDR3. The chain is built from TRBV10-1 and TRBJ2-3, with 10 bases aligning to TRBD2. CDR3 length equals 16 residues. After removal of 0 bases from V and 1 base from J, the junction contained 1 base not matched to a gene. The germline V gene has CDR1 WNHNN and CDR2 SYGVQD (reference sequence). For the CDR3, the DNA is TGCGCCAGCAGTGAGTCCCTAGCGGGGGGCACAGATACGCAGTATTTT. It yields the protein CASSESLAGGTDTQYF.

Only one count was recorded for this clone. The chain recombines TRBV2 with TRBJ1-1; D gene uncertain. The CDR3 sequence is 13 residues long. V was clipped by 4 bases and J by 1 base, with 7 bases between them. Germline CDR1 is SNHLY and CDR2 is FYNNEI. The DNA for the CDR3 is TGTGCCAGCAGTGTTCAATGGAACACTGAAGCTTTCTTT. Translation: CASSVQWNTEAFF.

The chain uses TRBV7-2 and TRBJ1-1; a weak D match, TRBD1 (6 bases). The germline V gene has CDR1 SGHTA and CDR2 FQGNSA. Trimming removed 1 base at V and 2 bases at J, with 11 bases between. The CDR3 runs to 15 residues. The CDR3 spells CASSLGMGTNTEAFF. The CDR3, as DNA: TGTGCCAGCAGCTTAGGAATGGGGACAAACACTGAAGCTTTCTTT.

The chain couples TRBV7-9 to TRBJ2-3; 7 nucleotides agree with TRBD1. With V trimmed by 1 base and J by 0 bases, 10 bases remained unmatched. From germline, CDR1 is SEHNR and CDR2 FQNEAQ (reference sequence). The CDR3 length is 18 residues. Here the CDR3 DNA reads TGTGCCAGCAGCTTAGTAACAGGGGCTATCCCTAGCACAGATACGCAGTATTTT. This codes for CASSLVTGAIPSTDTQYF.